These 10 T cell receptor beta chains share one sample of origin, sequenced in a study of control samples from healthy donors and cancer patients. Profiling relied on immunoSEQ multiplex PCR, and the TCRdb table lists in-frame clones only, not all of them. The table includes over 150,000 clones, 80% to 95% detected once. The sample taken for sequencing was blood. All receptors come from a middle-aged woman in good health.

This clone was seen just once. The rearrangement links TRBV6-5 to TRBJ1-5; 9 bases agree with TRBD1. The germline V gene has CDR1 MNHEY and CDR2 SVGAGI. V lost 4 bases and J lost 6; bases outside the gene matches: 4. The CDR3 spans 14 residues. The CDR3 region is CASSLGQGFQPQHF. The CDR3, as DNA: TGTGCCAGCAGTTTAGGACAGGGGTTTCAGCCCCAGCATTTT.

The chain uses TRBV6-5 and TRBJ2-1; 7 bases map to TRBD1. The V segment lost 7 bases and the J segment 7 bases; nucleotides outside the gene matches: 7. This CDR3 spans 13 amino acids. Germline CDR1 reads MNHEY; CDR2 reads SVGAGI. The CDR3 nucleotides read TGTGCCAGCATGGGGACAGTCTCGAATGAGCAGTTCTTC. Its translation is CASMGTVSNEQFF.

The chain is built from TRBV5-1 and TRBJ1-1; a weak D match, TRBD1 (5 bases). Germline-derived CDR1 and CDR2 are SGHRS and YFSETQ. Trimming shortened V by 3 bases and J by 5 bases, and 14 bases separated the two germline ends. The CDR3 is 14 residues long. CDR3: CASSSSGGITEAFF. CDR3 DNA sequence: TGCGCCAGCAGCTCGTCCGGGGGGATTACTGAAGCTTTCTTT.

The chain employs TRBV5-1 and TRBJ1-2; the D is unclear. Germline V lookup: CDR1 SGHRS, CDR2 YFSETQ. V lost 5 bases, J lost 10 bases, and 9 bases lay in between. The CDR3 sequence is 10 residues long. CDR3 in DNA: TGCGCCAGCAGAACAGCACCCTACACCTTC. It encodes CASRTAPYTF.

The V gene is TRBV3-1 (or the pseudogene TRBV3-2), the J gene TRBJ2-5, with D unresolved. This CDR3 spans 10 amino acids. Trimming stripped 0 bases from V and 14 bases from J, with 7 bases between. Germline V CDR1 and CDR2: LGHDT, YNNKEL (reference sequence). The CDR3: CASSQDHHYF. CDR3 in DNA: TGTGCCAGCAGCCAAGACCACCATTACTTC.

The chain uses TRBV5-1 and TRBJ1-1, with D perhaps TRBD1 (5 bases). Trimming stripped 0 bases from V and 0 bases from J, with 6 bases between. There are 14 residues in the CDR3. Germline loops: CDR1 SGHRS, CDR2 YFSETQ. CDR3 in amino acids: CASSLVGVNTEAFF. Here the CDR3 DNA reads TGCGCCAGCAGCTTGGTAGGGGTGAACACTGAAGCTTTCTTT.

In DNA, the CDR3 is TGCGCCAGCAGCCAAGCGGGGGTGGGGGAAAAACTGTTTTTT. This translates into CASSQAGVGEKLFF. The rearrangement uses TRBV4-1 and TRBJ1-4; possible D gene TRBD1, 5 bases. Germline V lookup: CDR1 MGHRA, CDR2 YSYEKL. This CDR3 is 14 amino acids long. V was clipped by 1 base and J by 8 bases, with 11 bases between them.

This rearrangement joins TRBV5-6 to TRBJ2-5, with TRBD1 matching over 8 bases. The CDR3 spans 15 residues. Looked up from germline, CDR1 is SGHDT and CDR2 is YYEEEE. Trimming took 4 bases from V and 5 from J; bases not matched to a gene: 10. The CDR3 nucleotides are TGTGCCAGCAGCCGGAGGACAGGGTACTCGGAGACCCAGTACTTC. Protein: CASSRRTGYSETQYF.

V usage is TRBV6-4 and J usage is TRBJ1-5; 7 nucleotides match TRBD1. There are 15 residues in the CDR3. Germline V lookup: CDR1 MRHNA, CDR2 SNTAGT. The V gene end was trimmed by 2 bases and the J gene end by 9 bases; junction bases not matched to a gene: 10. CDR3 region: CASSDPGQVHGPQHF. As DNA, the CDR3 is TGTGCCAGCAGTGACCCTGGACAGGTTCATGGGCCCCAGCATTTT.

This rearrangement joins TRBV5-4 to TRBJ2-2; 8 bases align to TRBD1. The V segment lost 3 bases and the J segment 5 bases; nucleotides outside the gene matches: 6. This CDR3 spans 15 amino acids. CDR1 is SGHNT and CDR2 is YYREEE in the germline V gene (reference sequence). The CDR3 reads CASSSAGGWTGELFF. The CDR3 DNA is TGTGCCAGCAGCTCCGCAGGGGGCTGGACCGGGGAGCTGTTTTTT.